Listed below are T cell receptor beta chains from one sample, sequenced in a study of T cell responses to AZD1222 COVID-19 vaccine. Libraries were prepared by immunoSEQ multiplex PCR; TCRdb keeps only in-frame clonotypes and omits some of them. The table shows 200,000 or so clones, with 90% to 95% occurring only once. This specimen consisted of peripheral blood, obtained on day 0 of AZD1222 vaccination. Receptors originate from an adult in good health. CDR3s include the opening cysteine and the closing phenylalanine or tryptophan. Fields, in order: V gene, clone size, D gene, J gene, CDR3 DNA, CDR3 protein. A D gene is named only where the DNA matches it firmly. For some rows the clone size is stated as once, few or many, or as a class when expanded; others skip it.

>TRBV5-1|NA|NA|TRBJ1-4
TGCGCCAGCAGCTTGGGGGTCCAATGGGCAACTAATGAAAAACTGTTTTTT
CASSLGVQWATNEKLFF
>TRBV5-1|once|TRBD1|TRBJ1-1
TGCGCCAGCAGCCGACAGGGGAACACTGAAGCTTTCTTT
CASSRQGNTEAFF
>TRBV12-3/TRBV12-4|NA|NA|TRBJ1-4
TGTGCCAGCAGTTTGAACCTGGGGGAAAAACTGTTTTTT
CASSLNLGEKLFF
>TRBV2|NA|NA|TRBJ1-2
TGTGCCAGCAGTGTATCCGGATTTAACTATGGCTACACCTTC
CASSVSGFNYGYTF
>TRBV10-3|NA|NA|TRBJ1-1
TGTGCCATCAGTGAAGGGGGTAGGGGCACTGAAGCTTTCTTT
CAISEGGRGTEAFF
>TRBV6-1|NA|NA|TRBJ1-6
TGTGCCAGCAGTGAACAGGGAAGTTCACCCCTCCACTTT
CASSEQGSSPLHF
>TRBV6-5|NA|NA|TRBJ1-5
TGTGCCAGCAGTTCCCGAACCAACAATCAGCCCCAGCATTTT
CASSSRTNNQPQHF
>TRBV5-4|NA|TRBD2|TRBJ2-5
TGTGCCAGCAGCTTGATGTTAGCGGGAAAAGAGACCCAGTACTTC
CASSLMLAGKETQYF
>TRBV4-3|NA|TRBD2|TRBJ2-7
TGCGCCAGCAGCCAAGCAATTAGCGGGAGAAGCTACGAGCAGTACTTC
CASSQAISGRSYEQYF
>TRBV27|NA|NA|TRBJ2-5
TGTGCCAGCAGTTGGGGGGCCTTAGCGGGCCAAGAGACCCAGTACTTC
CASSWGALAGQETQYF
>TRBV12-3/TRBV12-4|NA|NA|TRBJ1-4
TGTGCCAGCAGTCTCCACCTCGAAAAACTGTTTTTT
CASSLHLEKLFF
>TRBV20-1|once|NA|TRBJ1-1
TGCAGTGCTCCCTATAACACTGAAGCTTTCTTT
CSAPYNTEAFF
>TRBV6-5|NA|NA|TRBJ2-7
TGTGCCAGCAGTTACTGGGCACCGGCCTACGAGCAGTACTTC
CASSYWAPAYEQYF
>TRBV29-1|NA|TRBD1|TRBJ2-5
TGCAGCGCGCAACGGGTCAGGGGGGAGACCCAGTACTTC
CSAQRVRGETQYF
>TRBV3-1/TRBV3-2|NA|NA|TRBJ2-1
TGTGCCAGCAGCTTTACCAACTCCTACAATGAGCAGTTCTTC
CASSFTNSYNEQFF
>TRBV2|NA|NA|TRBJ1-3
TGTGCCAGCTCAATGGGGAGCTCTGGAAACACCATATATTTT
CASSMGSSGNTIYF
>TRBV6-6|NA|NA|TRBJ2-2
TGTGCCAGCAGTACAAGCGGGACCGGGGAGCTGTTTTTT
CASSTSGTGELFF
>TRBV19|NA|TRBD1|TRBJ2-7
TGTGCCAGTAGAATGAAGACAGGGGGAATGTACTTC
CASRMKTGGMYF
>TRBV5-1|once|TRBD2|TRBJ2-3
TGCGCCAGCAGCTCCTTCAGGGGATATAGCGGGAGTGAGTCAGATACGCAGTATTTT
CASSSFRGYSGSESDTQYF
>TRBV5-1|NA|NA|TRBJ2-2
TGCGCCAGCAGCGGTACCGGGGGAAACACCGGGGAGCTGTTTTTT
CASSGTGGNTGELFF
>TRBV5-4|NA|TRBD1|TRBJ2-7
TGTGCCAGCAGCTTGCAGGGGGCGGGGTACGAGCAGTACTTC
CASSLQGAGYEQYF
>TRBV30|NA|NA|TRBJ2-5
TGTGCCTGGAGGATCGGGGGCGTCCAGTACTTC
CAWRIGGVQYF
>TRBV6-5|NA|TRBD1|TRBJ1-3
TGTGCCAGCAGATCAGGACAGGGGCGCGGAAACACCATATATTTT
CASRSGQGRGNTIYF
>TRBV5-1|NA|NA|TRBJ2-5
TGCGCCAGCAGCTGGGGTAGGACCCAGTACTTC
CASSWGRTQYF
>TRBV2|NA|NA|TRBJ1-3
TGTGCCAGCACCGGACCAGGGACATTCTCTGGAAACACCATATATTTT
CASTGPGTFSGNTIYF
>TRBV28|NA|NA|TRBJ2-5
TGTGCCAGCAGCTTTCGGGGAGAGACCCAGTACTTC
CASSFRGETQYF
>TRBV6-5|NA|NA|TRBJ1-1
TGTGCCAGCAGTTACCAGGGTAAGAACACTGAAGCTTTCTTT
CASSYQGKNTEAFF
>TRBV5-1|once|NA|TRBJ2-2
TGCGCCAGCAGCCCTGAATCGGGGCGTGCCGGGGAGCTGTTTTTT
CASSPESGRAGELFF
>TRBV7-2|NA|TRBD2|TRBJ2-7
TGTGCCAGCAGCTTAGAATGGCTAGCGGGAGTCGAGCAGTACTTC
CASSLEWLAGVEQYF
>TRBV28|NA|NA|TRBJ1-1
TGTGCCAGCGAGGGACAGAACACTGAAGCTTTCTTT
CASEGQNTEAFF
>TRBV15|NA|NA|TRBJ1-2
TGTGCCACCAGTACCAGGGACCGTGTAGAGAATGGCTACACCTTC
CATSTRDRVENGYTF
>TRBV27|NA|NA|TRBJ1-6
TGTGCCAGCAGTAGGGGCCCCAATTCACCCCTCCACTTT
CASSRGPNSPLHF
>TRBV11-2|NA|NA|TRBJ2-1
TGTGCCAGCAGCTTACGGGGGCCGTACAATGAGCAGTTCTTC
CASSLRGPYNEQFF
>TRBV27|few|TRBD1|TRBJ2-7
TGTGCCAGCAGTGGATCCCGGGACAGGGGGCGAGAGCAGTACTTC
CASSGSRDRGREQYF
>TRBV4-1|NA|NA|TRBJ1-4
TGCGCCAGCAGCCAACGTGTGGGGACAACTAATGAAAAACTGTTTTTT
CASSQRVGTTNEKLFF
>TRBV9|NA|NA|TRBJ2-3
TGTGCCAGCAGTCGCCGGGTCGCTGTAACAGATACGCAGTATTTT
CASSRRVAVTDTQYF
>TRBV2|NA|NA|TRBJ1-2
TGTGCCAGCAGTGAACAACGGGCCGAGTTTGGCTACACCTTC
CASSEQRAEFGYTF
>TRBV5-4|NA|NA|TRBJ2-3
TGTGCCAGCAGCTTGGGAGTTGGCAGGGACATAACAGATACGCAGTATTTT
CASSLGVGRDITDTQYF